This T cell receptor beta chain was retrieved from a study of blood T cell repertoires in COVID-19. Background on the study: In each case, the material was cDNA or gDNA derived from T cells, B-cell-depleted T cells, or PBMCs.

Using immunoSEQ multiplex PCR, the repertoire was profiled, and TCRdb retains in-frame clones only, with some absent. Seen here are 350,000 to 450,000 clones, 85% to 90% observed once, and the top ten hold around 1.1%. Participants spanned ages roughly 18 to 90 years and resided in 20 to 30 US areas. Trimming stripped 5 bases from V and 10 bases from J, with 12 bases between. The CDR3 contains 13 residues. CDR1 MDHEN and CDR2 SYDVKM come from the germline V gene. The rearrangement links TRBV28 to TRBJ1-6; maybe TRBD1 (5 bases). This clonotype originated in a man in his thirties or forties who had recovered from COVID-19. Material for sequencing was PBMCs or T cells enriched from blood (not recorded which). CDR3 nucleotides: TGTGCCAGCAGTCCGCAGGGATACTCACCCCTCCACTTT. Translated: CASSPQGYSPLHF.